Listed below are T cell receptor beta chains from one sample, sequenced in a study of regulatory T cells in long-lasting Graves disease. Using its own MiXCR run on the multiplex PCR reads, TCRdb lists one record per CDR3 protein. Among 400,000 to 500,000 distinct CDR3 sequences, around 20% were seen once, and the ten largest hold roughly an eighth. The source was peripheral blood mononuclear cells (PBMCs), collected when the disease was refractory, from a patient treated with antithyroid drugs. All receptors derive from a female donor with Graves disease. The CDR3 runs from the conserved cysteine through the conserved F or W. The order of the fields is D gene, clone size, V gene, J gene, CDR3 DNA, CDR3 protein. D genes are given only for firm matches. Clone sizes are given selectively: once, few, many, or a class where the clone is expanded.

d_call: TRBD1
clone_size: many
v_call: TRBV28
j_call: TRBJ2-7
cdr3_nt: TGTGCCAGCAGTGGCCGGGACAGGGCGGTCGAGCAGTACTTC
cdr3_aa: CASSGRDRAVEQYF

d_call: TRBD1
clone_size: many
v_call: TRBV25-1
j_call: TRBJ1-2
cdr3_nt: TGTGCCAGCAGTGATGACAGGGACTATGGCTACACCTTC
cdr3_aa: CASSDDRDYGYTF

d_call: -
clone_size: many
v_call: TRBV6-2/TRBV6-3
j_call: TRBJ2-5
cdr3_nt: TGTGCCAGCAGTGACCTCCACGGGACGGAGGCTGGGGAGACCCAGTACTTC
cdr3_aa: CASSDLHGTEAGETQYF

d_call: -
clone_size: many
v_call: TRBV27
j_call: TRBJ2-7
cdr3_nt: TGTGCCAGCAGTTTAGAGGGATCTGGATACGAGCAGTACTTC
cdr3_aa: CASSLEGSGYEQYF

d_call: -
clone_size: -
v_call: TRBV5-1
j_call: TRBJ1-2
cdr3_nt: TGCGCCAGCAGCTCCCCCAGCTCTAACTATGGCTACACCTTC
cdr3_aa: CASSSPSSNYGYTF

d_call: -
clone_size: -
v_call: TRBV5-4
j_call: TRBJ2-1
cdr3_nt: TGTGCCAGCAGCGGGATTGGTGGCCTCCGCCATGAGCAGTTCTTC
cdr3_aa: CASSGIGGLRHEQFF

d_call: TRBD1
clone_size: many
v_call: TRBV28
j_call: TRBJ2-7
cdr3_nt: TGTGCCAGCAGGCCTGCCGGGACAGGGACCAACGAGCAGTACTTC
cdr3_aa: CASRPAGTGTNEQYF

d_call: -
clone_size: -
v_call: TRBV12-3/TRBV12-4
j_call: TRBJ2-2
cdr3_nt: TGTGCCAGCAGTAGACCGGCCAGGTCGAGCGCCGGGGAGCTGTTTTTT
cdr3_aa: CASSRPARSSAGELFF

d_call: -
clone_size: many
v_call: TRBV27
j_call: TRBJ1-6
cdr3_nt: TGTGCCAGCAACCTACAGGGCTTGATCCTTAGTTCACCCCTCCACTTT
cdr3_aa: CASNLQGLILSSPLHF

d_call: TRBD2
clone_size: few
v_call: TRBV20-1
j_call: TRBJ2-6
cdr3_nt: TGCAGTGCTAGAGATACCGAGCGGGACTACTCTGGGGCCAACGTCCTGACTTTC
cdr3_aa: CSARDTERDYSGANVLTF

d_call: -
clone_size: -
v_call: TRBV5-1
j_call: TRBJ2-2
cdr3_nt: TGCGCCAGCGCTAGTGACTACACCGGGGAGCTGTTTTTT
cdr3_aa: CASASDYTGELFF

d_call: TRBD1
clone_size: many
v_call: TRBV27
j_call: TRBJ1-2
cdr3_nt: TGTGCCAGCAGTTTATGGGCCGGACAGGGGGCGCGTGGCTACACCTTC
cdr3_aa: CASSLWAGQGARGYTF

d_call: -
clone_size: few
v_call: TRBV29-1
j_call: TRBJ2-5
cdr3_nt: TGCAGCGCCGAGGGTAGGGGAGAGACCCAGTACTTC
cdr3_aa: CSAEGRGETQYF

d_call: -
clone_size: -
v_call: TRBV10-3
j_call: TRBJ2-2
cdr3_nt: TGTGCCATCAGTGAGTGGGTTTCGGCAGGCCCCGGGGAGCTGTTTTTT
cdr3_aa: CAISEWVSAGPGELFF

d_call: -
clone_size: -
v_call: TRBV20-1
j_call: TRBJ2-2
cdr3_nt: TGCAGTGCTAGAGTTAACACCGGGGAGCTGTTTTTT
cdr3_aa: CSARVNTGELFF

d_call: TRBD1
clone_size: many
v_call: TRBV28
j_call: TRBJ2-4
cdr3_nt: TGTGCCACGGGCCGACAGGGGGTGGTCATTCAGTACTTC
cdr3_aa: CATGRQGVVIQYF

d_call: -
clone_size: many
v_call: TRBV20-1
j_call: TRBJ1-1
cdr3_nt: TGCAGTGCTAGAATGCCCCGTGGGAACACTGAAGCTTTCTTT
cdr3_aa: CSARMPRGNTEAFF

d_call: -
clone_size: few
v_call: TRBV20-1
j_call: TRBJ2-1
cdr3_nt: TGCAGTGCTAGAGGGACGGGCGGGATCGGCGATGAGCAGTTCTTC
cdr3_aa: CSARGTGGIGDEQFF

d_call: -
clone_size: -
v_call: TRBV20-1
j_call: TRBJ1-5
cdr3_nt: TGCAGTGCTAGTCTCGGGGATCAGCCCCAGCATTTT
cdr3_aa: CSASLGDQPQHF

d_call: TRBD1
clone_size: few
v_call: TRBV20-1
j_call: TRBJ1-2
cdr3_nt: TGCAGTACCCGGGAACAGGGGAAGGAAGGCTACACCTTC
cdr3_aa: CSTREQGKEGYTF

d_call: -
clone_size: many
v_call: TRBV15
j_call: TRBJ2-2
cdr3_nt: TGTGCCACCAGCAGAGATAGCTCCCTGGGCGGGGAGCTGTTTTTT
cdr3_aa: CATSRDSSLGGELFF

d_call: -
clone_size: -
v_call: TRBV20-1
j_call: TRBJ2-1
cdr3_nt: TGCAGTGCTAGTTGGGGCCAGGGCTCCTACAATGAGCAGTTCTTC
cdr3_aa: CSASWGQGSYNEQFF

d_call: TRBD1
clone_size: many
v_call: TRBV27
j_call: TRBJ2-5
cdr3_nt: TGTGCCAGCAGTCCGTATATGGGACAGGGGTACCAAGAGACCCAGTACTTC
cdr3_aa: CASSPYMGQGYQETQYF

d_call: TRBD2
clone_size: many
v_call: TRBV19
j_call: TRBJ2-7
cdr3_nt: TGTGCCAGTAGCCCTGGGACTAGCGGGAGTACCTACGAGCAGTACTTC
cdr3_aa: CASSPGTSGSTYEQYF

d_call: TRBD2
clone_size: -
v_call: TRBV20-1
j_call: TRBJ2-1
cdr3_nt: TGCAGTGCTAGTCGGCGGGAGGTTTTCCGTGAGCAGTTCTTC
cdr3_aa: CSASRREVFREQFF

d_call: -
clone_size: -
v_call: TRBV7-9
j_call: TRBJ2-1
cdr3_nt: TGTGCCAGCAGCTTAGTCCAGGGAGGAAATGAGCAGTTCTTC
cdr3_aa: CASSLVQGGNEQFF

d_call: TRBD2
clone_size: many
v_call: TRBV27
j_call: TRBJ2-5
cdr3_nt: TGTGCCAGCAGCTTGGGTAGCGGGAGGAGAGAGACCCAGTACTTC
cdr3_aa: CASSLGSGRRETQYF

d_call: -
clone_size: few
v_call: TRBV4-1
j_call: TRBJ2-7
cdr3_nt: TGCGCCAGCAGCCAAGCATCTGGGGGCTACGAGCAGTACTTC
cdr3_aa: CASSQASGGYEQYF

d_call: TRBD1
clone_size: -
v_call: TRBV20-1
j_call: TRBJ2-4
cdr3_nt: TGCAGCCGATACCGGGACAGGGGTGTGATAGGCAAAAACATTCAGTACTTC
cdr3_aa: CSRYRDRGVIGKNIQYF

d_call: TRBD2
clone_size: many
v_call: TRBV28
j_call: TRBJ2-7
cdr3_nt: TGTGCCAGCAGTTCACCTTTTGGGCGGGAGGGCCCCTACGAGCAGTACTTC
cdr3_aa: CASSSPFGREGPYEQYF

d_call: -
clone_size: few
v_call: TRBV4-1
j_call: TRBJ2-7
cdr3_nt: TGCGCCAGCAGCCAACAAGCTACTGAGCAGTACTTC
cdr3_aa: CASSQQATEQYF

d_call: -
clone_size: -
v_call: TRBV19
j_call: TRBJ1-1
cdr3_nt: TGTGCCAGTAGTTACGGGTCTGGAAGTGAAGCTTTCTTT
cdr3_aa: CASSYGSGSEAFF

d_call: TRBD1
clone_size: many
v_call: TRBV28
j_call: TRBJ2-7
cdr3_nt: TGTGCCAGCAGAACCGACAGGGCCCCCTACGAGCAGTACTTC
cdr3_aa: CASRTDRAPYEQYF

d_call: -
clone_size: -
v_call: TRBV29-1
j_call: TRBJ1-1
cdr3_nt: TGCAGCGTAAAACCTGGGGGGGCTACTGAAGCTTTCTTT
cdr3_aa: CSVKPGGATEAFF

d_call: -
clone_size: few
v_call: TRBV20-1
j_call: TRBJ1-4
cdr3_nt: TGCAGTGCTAGAGATGACCGGGCCACTAATGAAAAACTGTTTTTT
cdr3_aa: CSARDDRATNEKLFF

d_call: TRBD1
clone_size: -
v_call: TRBV29-1
j_call: TRBJ2-2
cdr3_nt: TGCAGCGTTGAACAGGGGGCTCAAGGGGAGCTGTTTTTT
cdr3_aa: CSVEQGAQGELFF

d_call: -
clone_size: -
v_call: TRBV20-1
j_call: TRBJ2-4
cdr3_nt: TGCAGTGCTAGCCCGGGGGAGGTGTCACTAGCCAAAAACATTCAGTACTTC
cdr3_aa: CSASPGEVSLAKNIQYF

d_call: TRBD2
clone_size: many
v_call: TRBV11-3
j_call: TRBJ2-7
cdr3_nt: TGTGCCAGCTCTCGAGGAGCGGGGTCCTACGAGCAGTACTTC
cdr3_aa: CASSRGAGSYEQYF

d_call: TRBD1
clone_size: few
v_call: TRBV5-1
j_call: TRBJ2-3
cdr3_nt: TGCGCCAGCACCGGACAGGTCGCCACAGATACGCAGTATTTT
cdr3_aa: CASTGQVATDTQYF

d_call: TRBD2
clone_size: -
v_call: TRBV7-3
j_call: TRBJ2-3
cdr3_nt: TGTGCCAGCAGCTTGGCGGGGAGCGGGAGATCTACAGATACGCAGTATTTT
cdr3_aa: CASSLAGSGRSTDTQYF

d_call: -
clone_size: -
v_call: TRBV4-1
j_call: TRBJ1-2
cdr3_nt: TGCGCCAGCAGCCAAACCCGACAGGTTTTTCTTTATGGCTACACCTTC
cdr3_aa: CASSQTRQVFLYGYTF

d_call: TRBD2
clone_size: -
v_call: TRBV7-9
j_call: TRBJ2-7
cdr3_nt: TGTGCCAGCAGCCCCCCGACTAGCGGGAGTTTCTACGAGCAGTACTTC
cdr3_aa: CASSPPTSGSFYEQYF